The 15 T cell receptor beta chains below come from one sample, sequenced in a study of blood T cell repertoires in COVID-19 (dated by TCRdb to between 2020 and 2021). The protocol used for the library was the immunoSEQ multiplex PCR assay. TCRdb retrieved this table from immuneACCESS and kept in-frame rearrangements only. Not all clones are present; in checked studies, unresolved V genes account for under half, and no reason is known for the remainder. For this sample the table gives about 270,000 clones, of which approximately 92% were detected only once. The ten top clones hold 2.4% of the sample. Sequencing was carried out using PBMCs or T cells enriched from blood (not recorded which). The receptor set was obtained from a woman in her late teens or twenties who had recovered from COVID-19.

This rearrangement joins TRBV6-5 to TRBJ1-2, with unresolved D. Trimming pared 5 bases from V and 4 bases from J, leaving 5 bases between. The CDR3 has 11 residues. Germline V CDR1 and CDR2: MNHEY, SVGAGI. The CDR3 sequence is CASSPFYGYTF. DNA for the CDR3: TGTGCCAGCAGTCCGTTCTATGGCTACACCTTC.

V is TRBV6-5 and J is TRBJ1-1, with 8 positions matching TRBD1. This CDR3 is built from 13 residues. The J segment lost 3 bases and the V segment lost 6 bases, leaving 3 bases of the junction unmatched. CDR1 and CDR2 from the germline V gene are MNHEY and SVGAGI. CDR3 DNA sequence: TGTGCCAGCAGGTCGACAGGGGACACTGAAGCTTTCTTT. Translated: CASRSTGDTEAFF.

The chain combines TRBV19 with TRBJ1-2, with D tentatively TRBD1 (6 bases). V was clipped by 11 bases and J by 4 bases, with 17 bases between them. Germline V gene data show CDR1 as LNHDA and CDR2 as SQIVND (reference sequence). This CDR3 comprises 13 residues. The CDR3, as DNA: TGTGCCTCCGAGGGGGGGGAACTCTATGGCTACACCTTC. Translation: CASEGGELYGYTF.

The chain links TRBV4-1 to TRBJ1-2, with D hard to call. The CDR3 spans 13 residues. The V gene's germline CDR1 is MGHRA and CDR2 YSYEKL. Trimming took 0 bases from V and 4 from J, leaving 6 bases between them. CDR3 sequence reads: CASSQDSGYGYTF. DNA of the CDR3: TGCGCCAGCAGCCAAGACAGCGGCTATGGCTACACCTTC.

The chain couples TRBV5-5 to TRBJ1-6; D gene ambiguous. The CDR3 loop spans 13 amino acids. Trimming removed 4 bases at V and 14 bases at J, with 16 bases between. Germline V gene data show CDR1 as SGHKS and CDR2 as YYEKEE (reference sequence). The CDR3 protein is CASSLEDGITLHF. DNA for the CDR3: TGTGCCAGCAGCCTAGAAGACGGGATAACCCTCCACTTT.

The chain links TRBV18 to TRBJ1-1, with 7 bases lining up with TRBD1. In germline, CDR1 is KGHSH, CDR2 LQKENI. The CDR3 is made up of 13 amino acids. V shed 6 bases, J shed 4 bases, and the junction held 5 bases outside the gene matches. This CDR3 reads CASSRRDSTEAFF. The CDR3 DNA sequence: TGTGCCAGCTCCCGCCGGGACAGCACTGAAGCTTTCTTT.

The J gene is TRBJ2-2, the V gene TRBV25-1; no clear D gene. The CDR3 runs 14 residues. In germline, CDR1 is MGHDK, CDR2 SYGVNS. The V end lost 0 bases, the J end lost 6 bases, and 8 bases lay between the germline ends. CDR3 in DNA: TGTGCCAGCAGTGAATATGCCCAGGCCGGGGAGCTGTTTTTT. Its protein product is CASSEYAQAGELFF. The full variable domain, completed using reference TRBV25-1 and TRBJ2-2, is EADIYQTPRYLVIGTGKKITLECSQTMGHDKMYWYQQDPGMELHLIHYSYGVNSTEKGDLSSESTVSRIRTEHFPLTLESARPSHTSQYLCASSEYAQAGELFFGEGSRLTVL.

The J gene is TRBJ2-5, the V gene TRBV10-3; D possibly corresponds to TRBD2 (6 bases). There are 15 residues in the CDR3. V dropped 0 bases and J dropped 3 bases, with 11 bases sitting between them. Germline V gene data show CDR1 as ENHRY and CDR2 as SYGVKD. The CDR3 region is CAISESGGMKETQYF. The CDR3 region has the DNA TGTGCCATCAGTGAGTCTGGGGGGATGAAAGAGACCCAGTACTTC.

The V gene is TRBV6-5, the J gene TRBJ1-4; D uncertain. This CDR3 has 12 residues. Germline V CDR1 and CDR2: MNHEY, SVGAGI. V lost 6 bases and J 3 bases, leaving 5 bases between the germline ends. Here the CDR3 reads CASREPNEKLFF. CDR3 coding DNA: TGTGCCAGCAGGGAGCCTAATGAAAAACTGTTTTTT.

This chain links TRBV13 with TRBJ2-7; a possible D gene is TRBD2 (6 bases). Per germline, CDR1 PRHDT and CDR2 FYEKMQ (reference sequence). Trimming removed 5 bases from V and 6 bases from J, with 17 bases in between. The CDR3 length is 14 residues. The CDR3 bases are TGTGCCAGCAGCATCCAGTGGGGGGAAACCGAGCAGTACTTC. Residues: CASSIQWGETEQYF.

The CDR3 DNA reads TGTGCCAGCAGCATACTACAGACGGGAATTTCACCCCTCCACTTT. Translated, it gives CASSILQTGISPLHF. The chain is built from TRBV13 and TRBJ1-6; D ambiguous. V was pared by 5 bases and J by 9 bases, with 17 bases between. This CDR3 is built from 15 residues. CDR1 and CDR2 (germline): PRHDT, FYEKMQ (reference sequence).

This clone was detected only once. The chain links TRBV7-2 to TRBJ1-5; 10 bases are shared with TRBD1. Germline V gene sequence: CDR1 SGHTA, CDR2 FQGNSA. CDR3 length equals 18 residues. The V and J ends lost 6 bases and 0 bases, in that order; junction bases with no gene match: 11. CDR3 nucleotides: TGTGCCAGCAGGTTATCCGGGACAGGGGACTCTAGCAATCAGCCCCAGCATTTT. This codes for CASRLSGTGDSSNQPQHF.

This chain connects TRBV5-4 to TRBJ2-7; 7 bases map to TRBD2. The CDR3 contains 13 residues. The germline V gene has CDR1 SGHNT and CDR2 YYREEE (reference sequence). Losses at the gene ends were 3 bases for V and 2 bases for J; bases not matched to a gene: 2. The CDR3 spells CASSYGTTYEQYF. Here the CDR3 DNA reads TGTGCCAGCAGCTATGGGACTACCTACGAGCAGTACTTC.

The chain carries TRBV3-1 (or the pseudogene TRBV3-2) and TRBJ1-2; tentative D call: TRBD1 (5 bases). The CDR3 runs 14 residues. Germline CDR1 and CDR2: LGHDT and YNNKEL (reference sequence). V was clipped by 4 bases and J by 2 bases, with 11 bases between them. This CDR3 reads CASSPDTLNYGYTF. The CDR3 DNA reads as TGTGCCAGCAGCCCGGACACTTTGAACTATGGCTACACCTTC.

J is TRBJ2-4 and V is TRBV5-1; tentatively, D is TRBD2 (6 bases). This CDR3 contains 16 residues. The V and J ends lost 1 base and 7 bases respectively, with 18 bases between them. The V gene's germline CDR1 is SGHRS and CDR2 YFSETQ. This CDR3 reads CASSLFGSSGGNIQYF. The CDR3 coding sequence is TGCGCCAGCAGCTTGTTCGGCTCCAGTGGGGGGAACATTCAGTACTTC. Filled out from reference TRBV5-1 and TRBJ2-4, the complete variable domain reads KAGVTQTPRYLIKTRGQQVTLSCSPISGHRSVSWYQQTPGQGLQFLFEYFSETQRNKGNFPGRFSGRQFSNSRSEMNVSTLELGDSALYLCASSLFGSSGGNIQYFGAGTRLSVL.